This note documents a single T cell receptor (beta chain) sequence. This CDR3 is built from 16 residues. Trimming pared 4 bases from V and 5 bases from J, leaving 17 bases between. Germline values: CDR1 MGHRA, CDR2 YSYEKL. TCRdb's copy holds only in-frame clones and misses some; the assay was immunoSEQ multiplex PCR. This sample has about 240,000 clones; 88% occur once, and the top ten carry 0.99%. This sample is drawn from a study of blood T cell repertoires in COVID-19. The sample taken for sequencing was peripheral blood. The chain employs TRBV4-1 and TRBJ2-2; possibly TRBD2 for D (6 bases). The sequence was obtained from a middle-aged woman who had recovered from COVID-19. In DNA, the CDR3 is TGCGCCAGCAGCCTGGAAGGAGGGAGCTTAACCGGGGAGCTGTTTTTT. This gives the protein CASSLEGGSLTGELFF.